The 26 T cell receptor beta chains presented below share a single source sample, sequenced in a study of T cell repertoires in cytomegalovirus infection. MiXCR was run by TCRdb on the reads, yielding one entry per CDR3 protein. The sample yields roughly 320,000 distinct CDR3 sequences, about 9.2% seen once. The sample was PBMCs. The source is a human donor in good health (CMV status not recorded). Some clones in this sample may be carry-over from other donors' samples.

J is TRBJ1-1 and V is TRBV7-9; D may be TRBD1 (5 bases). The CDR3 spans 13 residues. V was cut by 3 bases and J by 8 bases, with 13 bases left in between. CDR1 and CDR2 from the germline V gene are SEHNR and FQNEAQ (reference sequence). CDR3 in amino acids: CASSFSDGGEAFF. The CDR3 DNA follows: TGTGCCAGCAGCTTTTCCGATGGGGGGGAAGCTTTCTTT. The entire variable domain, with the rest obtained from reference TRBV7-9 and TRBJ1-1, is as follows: DTGVSQNPRHKITKRGQNVTFRCDPISEHNRLYWYRQTLGQGPEFLTYFQNEAQLEKSRLLSDRFSAERPKGSFSTLEIQRTEQGDSAMYLCASSFSDGGEAFFGQGTRLTVV.

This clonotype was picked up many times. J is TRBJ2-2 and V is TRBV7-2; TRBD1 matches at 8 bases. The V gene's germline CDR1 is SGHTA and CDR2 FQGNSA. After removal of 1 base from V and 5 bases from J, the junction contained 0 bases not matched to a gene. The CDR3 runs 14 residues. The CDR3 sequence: CASSLGQGTGELFF. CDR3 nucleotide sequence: TGTGCCAGCAGCTTAGGACAGGGGACCGGGGAGCTGTTTTTT.

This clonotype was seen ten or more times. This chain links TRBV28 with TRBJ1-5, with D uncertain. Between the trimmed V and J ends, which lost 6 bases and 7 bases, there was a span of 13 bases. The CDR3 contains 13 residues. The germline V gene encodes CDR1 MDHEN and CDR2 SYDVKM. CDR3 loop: CASSPWRKQPQHF. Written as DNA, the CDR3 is TGTGCCAGCAGCCCGTGGCGTAAACAGCCCCAGCATTTT. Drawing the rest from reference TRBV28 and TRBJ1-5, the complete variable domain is DVKVTQSSRYLVKRTGEKVFLECVQDMDHENMFWYRQDPGLGLRLIYFSYDVKMKEKGDIPEGYSVSREKKERFSLILESASTNQTSMYLCASSPWRKQPQHFGDGTRLSIL.

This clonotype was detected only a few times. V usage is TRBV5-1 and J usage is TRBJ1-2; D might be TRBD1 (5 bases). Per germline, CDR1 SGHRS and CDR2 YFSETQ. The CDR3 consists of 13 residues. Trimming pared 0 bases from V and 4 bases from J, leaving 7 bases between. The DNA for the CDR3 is TGCGCCAGCAGCTTGGAGGGGACCTATGGCTACACCTTC. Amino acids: CASSLEGTYGYTF.

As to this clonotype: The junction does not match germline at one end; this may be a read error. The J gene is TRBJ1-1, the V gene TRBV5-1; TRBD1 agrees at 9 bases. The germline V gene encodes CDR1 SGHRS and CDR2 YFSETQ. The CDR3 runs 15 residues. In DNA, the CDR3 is TGCCCCAGCAGCTTAGACGGGACAGGGTTTGCTGAAGCTTTCTTT. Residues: CPSSLDGTGFAEAFF.

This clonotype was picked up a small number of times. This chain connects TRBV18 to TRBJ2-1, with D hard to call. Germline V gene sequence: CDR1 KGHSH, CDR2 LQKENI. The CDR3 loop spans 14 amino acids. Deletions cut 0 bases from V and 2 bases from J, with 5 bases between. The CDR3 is CASSPPQPYNEQFF. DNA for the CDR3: TGTGCCAGCTCACCACCCCAGCCCTACAATGAGCAGTTCTTC.

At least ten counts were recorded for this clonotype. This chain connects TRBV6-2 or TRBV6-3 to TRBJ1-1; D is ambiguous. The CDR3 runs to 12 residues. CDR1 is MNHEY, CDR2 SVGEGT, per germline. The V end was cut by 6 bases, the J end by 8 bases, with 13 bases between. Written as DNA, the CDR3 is TGTGCCAGCAGCGAAGGGCCCTGGGAAGCTTTCTTT. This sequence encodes CASSEGPWEAFF.

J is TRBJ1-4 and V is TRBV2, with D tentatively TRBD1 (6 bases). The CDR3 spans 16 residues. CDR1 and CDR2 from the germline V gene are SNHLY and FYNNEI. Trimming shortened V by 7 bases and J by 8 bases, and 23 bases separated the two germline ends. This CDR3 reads CASKQSTGGRREKLFF. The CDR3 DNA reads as TGTGCCAGCAAACAAAGCACGGGGGGGCGGCGCGAAAAACTGTTTTTT.

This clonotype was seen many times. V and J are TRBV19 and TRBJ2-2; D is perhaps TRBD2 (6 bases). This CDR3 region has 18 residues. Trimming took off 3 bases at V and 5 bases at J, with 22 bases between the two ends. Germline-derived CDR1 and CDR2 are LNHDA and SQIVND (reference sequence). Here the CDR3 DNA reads TGTGCCAGTAGTATTGATGCCCCCGCATTCGGGGGAACCGGGGAGCTGTTTTTT. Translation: CASSIDAPAFGGTGELFF.

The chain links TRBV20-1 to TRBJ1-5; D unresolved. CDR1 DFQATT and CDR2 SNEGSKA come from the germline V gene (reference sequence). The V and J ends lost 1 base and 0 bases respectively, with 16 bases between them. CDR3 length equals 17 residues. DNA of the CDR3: TGCAGTGCTAGAGGAGTGGGGTTGGCCTATAGCAATCAGCCCCAGCATTTT. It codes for CSARGVGLAYSNQPQHF.

In nucleotides, the CDR3 is TGTGCCAGCAGTTCGTACACAGGGGGCTCGGGTGGCTACACCTTC. As protein: CASSSYTGGSGGYTF. The chain joins TRBV28 to TRBJ1-2, with 9 bases that match TRBD1. The CDR3 extends over 15 amino acids. V shed 4 bases and J 7 bases; nucleotides not matched to a gene: 10. Germline assignment: CDR1 MDHEN and CDR2 SYDVKM.

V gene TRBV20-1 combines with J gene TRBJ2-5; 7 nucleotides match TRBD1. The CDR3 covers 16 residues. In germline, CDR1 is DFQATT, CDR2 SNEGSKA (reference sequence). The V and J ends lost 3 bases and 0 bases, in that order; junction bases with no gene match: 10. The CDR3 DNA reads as TGCAGTGCTAGCGTTGGACAGGCCATGTACCAAGAGACCCAGTACTTC. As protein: CSASVGQAMYQETQYF.

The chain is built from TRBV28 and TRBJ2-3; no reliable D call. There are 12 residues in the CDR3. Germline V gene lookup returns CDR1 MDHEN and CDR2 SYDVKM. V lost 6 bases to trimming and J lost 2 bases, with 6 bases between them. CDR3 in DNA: TGTGCCAGCAGGATTCCCACAGATACGCAGTATTTT. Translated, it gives CASRIPTDTQYF.

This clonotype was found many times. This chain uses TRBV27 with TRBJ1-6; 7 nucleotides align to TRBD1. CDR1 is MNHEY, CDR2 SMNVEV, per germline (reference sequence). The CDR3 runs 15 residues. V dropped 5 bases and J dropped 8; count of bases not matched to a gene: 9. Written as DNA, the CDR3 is TGTGCCAGCAGTCCCAGGGACAGTCCTCATTCACCCCTCCACTTT. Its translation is CASSPRDSPHSPLHF.

DNA of the CDR3: TGTGCTAGTGACCGAAACATTTATAGCAATCAGCCCCAGCATTTT. Translation gives CASDRNIYSNQPQHF. The chain joins TRBV12-5 to TRBJ1-5; no clear D. Trimming shortened V by 7 bases and J by 0 bases, and 13 bases separated the two germline ends. Germline V gene lookup returns CDR1 LGHNT and CDR2 FRNRAP. CDR3 length: 15 residues.

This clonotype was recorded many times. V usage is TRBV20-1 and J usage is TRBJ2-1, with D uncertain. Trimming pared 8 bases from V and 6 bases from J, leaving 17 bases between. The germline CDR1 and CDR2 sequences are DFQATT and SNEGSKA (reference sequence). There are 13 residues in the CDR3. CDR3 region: CSSAPLASNEQFF. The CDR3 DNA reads TGCAGTTCGGCTCCGCTCGCAAGCAATGAGCAGTTCTTC.

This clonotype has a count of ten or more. CDR3 in amino acids: CASSFARTGRGNTIYF. CDR3 DNA sequence: TGTGCCAGCAGTTTTGCTCGGACAGGGAGAGGAAACACCATATATTTT. The chain has TRBV28 and TRBJ1-3; 8 bases fit TRBD1. CDR1 MDHEN and CDR2 SYDVKM come from the germline V gene. CDR3 length: 16 amino acids. Trimming cost V 3 bases and J 4 bases; bases outside gene matches: 8.

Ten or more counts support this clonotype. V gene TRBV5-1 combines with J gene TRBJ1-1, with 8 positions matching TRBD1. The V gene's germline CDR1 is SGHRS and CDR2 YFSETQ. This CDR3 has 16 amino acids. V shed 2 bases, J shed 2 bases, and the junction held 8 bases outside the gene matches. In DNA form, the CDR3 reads TGCGCCAGCAGCTTAACAGGGGGAAATGGAAACACTGAAGCTTTCTTT. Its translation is CASSLTGGNGNTEAFF.

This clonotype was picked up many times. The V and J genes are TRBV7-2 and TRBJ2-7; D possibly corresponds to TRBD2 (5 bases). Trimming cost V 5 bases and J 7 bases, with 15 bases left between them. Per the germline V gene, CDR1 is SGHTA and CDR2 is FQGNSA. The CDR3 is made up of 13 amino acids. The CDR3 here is CASSRTGNGEQYF. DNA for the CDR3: TGTGCCAGCAGCCGTACGGGGAACGGAGAGCAGTACTTC.

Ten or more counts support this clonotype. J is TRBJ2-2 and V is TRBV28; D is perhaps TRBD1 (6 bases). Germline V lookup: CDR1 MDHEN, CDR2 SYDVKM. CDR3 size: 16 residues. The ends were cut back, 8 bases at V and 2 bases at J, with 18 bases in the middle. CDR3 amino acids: CASFSPGTSNTGELFF. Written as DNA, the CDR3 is TGTGCCAGCTTCTCCCCTGGGACATCCAACACCGGGGAGCTGTTTTTT. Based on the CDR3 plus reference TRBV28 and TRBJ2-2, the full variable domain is DVKVTQSSRYLVKRTGEKVFLECVQDMDHENMFWYRQDPGLGLRLIYFSYDVKMKEKGDIPEGYSVSREKKERFSLILESASTNQTSMYLCASFSPGTSNTGELFFGEGSRLTVL.

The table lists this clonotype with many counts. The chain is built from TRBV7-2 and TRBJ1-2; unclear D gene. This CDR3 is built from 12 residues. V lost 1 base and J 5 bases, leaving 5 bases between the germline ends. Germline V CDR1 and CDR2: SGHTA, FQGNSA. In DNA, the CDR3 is TGTGCCAGCAGCTTAGGTTCTTATGGCTACACCTTC. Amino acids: CASSLGSYGYTF.

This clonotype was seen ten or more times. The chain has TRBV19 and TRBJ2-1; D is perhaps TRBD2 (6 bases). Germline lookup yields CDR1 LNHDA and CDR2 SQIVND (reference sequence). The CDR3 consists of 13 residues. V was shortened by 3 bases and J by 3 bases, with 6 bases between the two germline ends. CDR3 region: CASSMEGYNEQFF. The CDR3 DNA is TGTGCCAGTAGTATGGAGGGCTACAATGAGCAGTTCTTC.

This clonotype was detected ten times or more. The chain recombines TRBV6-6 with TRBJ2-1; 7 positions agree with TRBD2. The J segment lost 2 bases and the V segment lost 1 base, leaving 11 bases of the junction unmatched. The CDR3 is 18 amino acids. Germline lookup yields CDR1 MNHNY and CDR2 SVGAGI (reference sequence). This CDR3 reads CASSYWFLRGGAYNEQFF. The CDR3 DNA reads TGTGCCAGCAGTTACTGGTTCCTTCGTGGGGGGGCCTACAATGAGCAGTTCTTC.

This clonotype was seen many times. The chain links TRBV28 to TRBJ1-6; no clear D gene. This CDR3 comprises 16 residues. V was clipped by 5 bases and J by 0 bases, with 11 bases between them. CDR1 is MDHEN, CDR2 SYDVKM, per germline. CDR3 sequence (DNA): TGTGCCAGCAGTCACCGTTTGAGCTCCTATAATTCACCCCTCCACTTT. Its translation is CASSHRLSSYNSPLHF.

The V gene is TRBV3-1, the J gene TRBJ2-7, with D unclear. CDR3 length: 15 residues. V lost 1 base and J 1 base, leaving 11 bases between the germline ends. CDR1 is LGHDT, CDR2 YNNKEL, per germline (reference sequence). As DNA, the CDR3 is TGTGCCAGCAGCCAAGTCGCTAGTATTTCCTACGAGCAGTACTTC. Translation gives CASSQVASISYEQYF.

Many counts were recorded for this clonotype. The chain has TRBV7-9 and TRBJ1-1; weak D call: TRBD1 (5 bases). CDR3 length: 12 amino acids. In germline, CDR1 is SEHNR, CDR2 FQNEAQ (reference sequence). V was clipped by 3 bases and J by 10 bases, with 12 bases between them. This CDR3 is CASSFPRAGAFF. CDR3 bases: TGTGCCAGCAGCTTCCCCAGGGCAGGAGCTTTCTTT.